Below are 7 T cell receptor beta chains sequenced from a single sample in a study of post-analysis software for immune sequencing data. Study-level points and caveats: Patients carried roughly 5 TRBV segments more frequently than controls did, and TRBV5-6, TRBV5-1 and TRBV20-1 were among them.

The antigens for these receptors are not known. Researchers reported that TCR beta cDNA libraries carried unique molecular identifiers. TCRdb used MiXCR to reprocess the PCR reads, holding one entry per CDR3 protein. This sample yields about 570,000 distinct CDR3 sequences, of which roughly 34% are seen a single time; 6% belongs to the top ten. The sample taken for sequencing was blood. The receptor set was obtained from a girl between 2 and 17 years old with multiple sclerosis.

This clonotype was counted between two and nine times. This chain links TRBV6-1 with TRBJ1-2; possible D gene TRBD1, 5 bases. V was pared by 3 bases and J by 3 bases, with 17 bases between. CDR1 is MNHNS and CDR2 is SASEGT in the germline V gene. This CDR3 is 16 amino acids long. CDR3 sequence (DNA): TGTGCCAGCAGTGACAGTCACAGGAGCTTCTACTATGGCTACACCTTC. This codes for CASSDSHRSFYYGYTF.

The V and J genes are TRBV3-1 and TRBJ2-1; perhaps TRBD2 as D (5 bases). With 1 base removed from V and 8 bases from J, the gap between germline ends came to 9 bases. Germline V gene data show CDR1 as LGHDT and CDR2 as YNNKEL (reference sequence). The CDR3 is made up of 13 amino acids. The CDR3 loop is CASSQVPGDEQFF. In DNA form, the CDR3 reads TGTGCCAGCAGCCAAGTTCCCGGGGATGAGCAGTTCTTC.

The rearrangement joins TRBV7-9 to TRBJ2-7, with 7 bases identical to TRBD1. The CDR3 runs 16 residues. Trimming cost V 6 bases and J 7 bases; bases outside gene matches: 18. In germline, CDR1 is SEHNR, CDR2 FQNEAQ (reference sequence). The CDR3 reads CASSFSLGTAEGEQYF. CDR3 sequence (DNA): TGTGCCAGCAGTTTTTCCCTCGGGACAGCGGAAGGAGAGCAGTACTTC.

This chain joins TRBV6-2 or TRBV6-3 and TRBJ1-2, with D unclear. CDR3 length equals 14 residues. Per the germline V gene, CDR1 is MNHEY and CDR2 is SVGEGT. Trimming stripped 9 bases from V and 1 base from J, with 15 bases between. CDR3 sequence: CASGAITSNYGYTF. The CDR3 nucleotides are TGTGCCAGTGGAGCGATTACCAGTAACTATGGCTACACCTTC.

The CDR3 loop reads CASSHSQETQYF. The CDR3 region has the DNA TGTGCCAGCAGCCACTCCCAAGAGACCCAGTACTTC. The chain recombines TRBV4-2 with TRBJ2-5; D not resolved. Trimming pared 3 bases from V and 1 base from J, leaving 3 bases between. The length of the CDR3 is 12 residues. In germline, CDR1 is LGHNA, CDR2 YNFKEQ.

In regard to this clonotype: The junction departs from germline at one end; a sequencing error may be responsible. The V call is TRBV4-1, the J call TRBJ1-2; no firm D call. The CDR3 extends over 17 amino acids. Per germline, CDR1 MGHRA and CDR2 YSYEKL. The CDR3 DNA reads as TGCGCCAGCAGCCCAAGGCTTGTCAGCCTATCTAACTACGGCTACACCTTC. Translated: CASSPRLVSLSNYGYTF.

CDR3 residues: CASSQVGMNTEAFF. Written as DNA, the CDR3 is TGCGCCAGCAGCCAAGTAGGGATGAACACTGAAGCTTTCTTT. V and J are TRBV4-1 and TRBJ1-1, with no clear D. This CDR3 is built from 14 residues. CDR1 and CDR2 (germline): MGHRA, YSYEKL. Trimming pared 1 base from V and 0 bases from J, leaving 6 bases between.